This TCR beta chain was observed in a study of spatial heterogeneity in lung cancer. Looking at the study overall: Fewer alpha-chain than beta-chain sequences were consistently detected. More than eight raw reads, on average, carried each unique TCR and UMI combination.

This CDR3 has 12 amino acids. Per the germline V gene, CDR1 is SQVTM and CDR2 is ANQGSEA. Trimming removed 7 bases from V and 4 bases from J; junction bases left unmatched: 6. The time point here: sample taken at primary tumor resection. Unsorted tumor, nontumor lung tissue or cryopreserved PBMC supplied the whole RNA. Individually, TCR cDNA molecules were each labelled with a unique molecular identifier. TCRdb used MiXCR to reprocess the 5' RACE reads, holding one entry per CDR3 protein. The table has about 60,000 distinct CDR3 sequences, 8% to 9% seen once. The sample was PBMCs, taken at surgery. The chain joins TRBV29-1 to TRBJ1-1; 7 bases are a match to TRBD1. This receptor was taken from a female donor with early-stage non-small cell lung cancer. This chain's CDR3 is CSAWTGPTEAFF. CDR3 nucleotide sequence: TGCAGCGCTTGGACAGGCCCCACTGAAGCTTTCTTT. The variable domain in full, completed from reference TRBV29-1 and TRBJ1-1, reads SAVISQKPSRDICQRGTSLTIQCQVDSQVTMMFWYRQQPGQSLTLIATANQGSEATYESGFVIDKFPISRPNLTFSTLTVSNMSPEDSSIYLCSAWTGPTEAFFGQGTRLTVV.